These 29 T cell receptor beta chains were sequenced from one sample in a study of identical twins. One entry per CDR3 protein results from TCRdb running MiXCR on the 5' RACE reads. The profile shows about 530,000 distinct CDR3 sequences, about a fifth of them singletons. These data were likewise used in another study, on yellow fever vaccine responses in identical twins.

Material for sequencing was CD4+ T cells sorted from blood. The receptors were gathered from a woman younger than 30 in good health.

This clonotype was picked up a small number of times. The chain combines TRBV12-3 or TRBV12-4 with TRBJ1-6; D not certain. CDR3 length equals 13 residues. V lost 6 bases and J lost 8, with 11 bases in between. The CDR3 here is CASSRFRDSPLHF. DNA for the CDR3: TGTGCCAGCAGCCGATTTAGGGATTCACCCCTCCACTTT.

CDR3 sequence (DNA): TGCAGTGCCGGCGGGAGGTACTACGAGCAGTACTTC. As protein: CSAGGRYYEQYF. This chain uses TRBV20-1 with TRBJ2-7, with TRBD2 identical over 8 bases. Per the germline V gene, CDR1 is DFQATT and CDR2 is SNEGSKA (reference sequence). The CDR3 is 12 amino acids. Trimming took 6 bases from V and 3 from J; bases not matched to a gene: 4.

This rearrangement joins TRBV28 to TRBJ2-1; 7 bases are a match to TRBD1. The trim removed 8 bases at V and 8 bases at J, leaving 15 bases unmatched. The CDR3 has 15 residues. CDR1 and CDR2 (germline): MDHEN, SYDVKM. For the CDR3, the DNA is TGTGCCAGCCAAGCTACAGGGGTGGGGGCCTATGAGCAGTTCTTC. It specifies CASQATGVGAYEQFF.

This clonotype was seen a few times. The gene calls are TRBV12-3 or TRBV12-4 and TRBJ2-7, with TRBD2 matching over 8 bases. This CDR3 is 13 amino acids long. The trim removed 5 bases at V and 5 bases at J, leaving 5 bases unmatched. The CDR3 DNA reads as TGTGCCAGCAGTGACTCGGGACTAGACGAGCAGTACGTC. Translated: CASSDSGLDEQYV.

This clonotype was observed many times. The V gene is TRBV5-1, the J gene TRBJ2-4, with D tentatively TRBD2 (6 bases). Germline values: CDR1 SGHRS, CDR2 YFSETQ. The CDR3 covers 21 residues. V was trimmed by 0 bases and J by 0 bases, leaving 25 bases between them. The CDR3 spells CASSLAGGGPYDLLAKNIQYF. For the CDR3, the DNA is TGCGCCAGCAGCTTGGCTGGTGGAGGGCCGTACGACCTCTTAGCCAAAAACATTCAGTACTTC.

The chain employs TRBV12-3 or TRBV12-4 and TRBJ2-3; TRBD2 matches at 12 bases. The CDR3 spans 16 residues. The junction had 10 bases not matched to a gene; V was cut back by 7 bases and J by 5 bases. The CDR3 nucleotides read TGTGCCAGCACCCGCCTAGCGGGAGGGCCGGGAGATACGCAGTATTTT. Its translation: CASTRLAGGPGDTQYF.

The chain is built from TRBV20-1 and TRBJ2-1, with 11 bases lining up with TRBD2. The germline V gene encodes CDR1 DFQATT and CDR2 SNEGSKA (reference sequence). The CDR3 runs 18 residues. V gave up 6 bases and J gave up 1 base; unmatched junction bases: 14. DNA for the CDR3: TGCAGTGCCCCCACTAGCGGGAGAGGAGGGGGGTCCTACAATGAGCAGTTCTTC. Its translation: CSAPTSGRGGGSYNEQFF.

The rearrangement joins TRBV28 to TRBJ2-3, with unresolved D. This CDR3 has 16 residues. The V and J ends lost 6 bases and 5 bases respectively, with 21 bases between them. CDR1 and CDR2 from the germline V gene are MDHEN and SYDVKM. CDR3 in amino acids: CASSPWVGSAGDTQYF. The CDR3 DNA sequence: TGTGCCAGCAGCCCGTGGGTGGGGTCGGCAGGAGATACGCAGTATTTT.

The sample holds a few counts of this clonotype. J is TRBJ2-4 and V is TRBV19, with 7 bases lining up with TRBD2. CDR3 length: 15 amino acids. V was pared by 4 bases and J by 7 bases, with 10 bases of the junction left unmatched. Germline V lookup: CDR1 LNHDA, CDR2 SQIVND (reference sequence). The CDR3 region is CASSTDLGAGNIQYF. The CDR3 DNA sequence: TGTGCCAGTAGTACTGACCTGGGAGCGGGGAACATTCAGTACTTC.

The chain uses TRBV18 and TRBJ2-7; tentatively, D is TRBD1 (6 bases). The V end was cut by 3 bases, the J end by 3 bases, with 9 bases between. Germline assignment: CDR1 KGHSH and CDR2 LQKENI. This CDR3 is built from 13 residues. The CDR3 coding sequence is TGTGCCAGCTCACCTTGGACAGACTACGAGCAGTACGTC. Amino acids: CASSPWTDYEQYV.

CDR3 bases: TGCGCCAGCAGCTCCTTTGACACAGATACGCAGTATTTT. It yields the protein CASSSFDTDTQYF. The chain carries TRBV5-1 and TRBJ2-3; D uncertain. The length of the CDR3 is 13 residues. The V end lost 3 bases, the J end lost 2 bases, and 7 bases lay between the germline ends. Germline V CDR1 and CDR2: SGHRS, YFSETQ.

The rearrangement links TRBV24-1 to TRBJ2-1, with 10 nucleotides matching TRBD1. Germline CDR1 KGHDR, CDR2 SFDVKD. V lost 4 bases to trimming and J lost 4 bases; unmatched junction nucleotides: 9. This CDR3 spans 17 amino acids. DNA for the CDR3: TGTGCCACCAGTGACTTTTACGGGACAGGGGCATACAATGAGCAGTTCTTC. The encoded protein is CATSDFYGTGAYNEQFF.

Ten or more counts support this clonotype. The chain combines TRBV12-3 or TRBV12-4 with TRBJ2-5, with D possibly TRBD2 on 6 matching bases. V was clipped by 4 bases and J by 0 bases, with 12 bases between them. CDR3 length equals 15 residues. CDR3 sequence (DNA): TGTGCCAGCAGTTCTCAGGAGGGCAACCAAGAGACCCAGTACTTC. Amino acid sequence: CASSSQEGNQETQYF.

The chain carries TRBV28 and TRBJ2-1; TRBD2 matches at 12 bases. The CDR3 totals 18 residues. Germline CDR1 reads MDHEN; CDR2 reads SYDVKM. V was pared by 7 bases and J by 2 bases, with 12 bases of the junction left unmatched. DNA for the CDR3: TGTGCCAGCAAAGGACTAGCGGGATCCCGGGCCCCCTACAATGAGCAGTTCTTC. This gives the protein CASKGLAGSRAPYNEQFF.

This rearrangement joins TRBV20-1 to TRBJ2-1; D is possibly TRBD2 (5 bases). Germline V gene data show CDR1 as DFQATT and CDR2 as SNEGSKA (reference sequence). This CDR3 comprises 12 residues. The germline V and J ends were trimmed by 5 bases and 7 bases, with 12 bases remaining between them. The CDR3 loop is CSAPRTSNEQFF. CDR3 bases: TGCAGTGCTCCCAGGACTTCAAATGAGCAGTTCTTC.

The sample holds many counts of this clonotype. The rearrangement links TRBV14 to TRBJ2-2; 7 bases agree with TRBD2. Germline CDR1 is SGHDN and CDR2 is FVKESK. V shed 1 base and J 4 bases; nucleotides not matched to a gene: 6. There are 16 residues in the CDR3. This CDR3 is CASSQVEAGLTGELFF. The CDR3 DNA follows: TGTGCCAGCAGCCAAGTTGAAGCGGGACTCACCGGGGAGCTGTTTTTT.

This clonotype was detected a few times. The chain couples TRBV20-1 to TRBJ2-7; 12 bases align to TRBD1. Per germline, CDR1 DFQATT and CDR2 SNEGSKA (reference sequence). The trim removed 6 bases at V and 6 bases at J, leaving 9 bases unmatched. The CDR3 runs 14 residues. The CDR3 nucleotides are TGCAGTGCGCCAGCCCGGGACAGGGGGCTCGAGCAGTACTTC. This encodes CSAPARDRGLEQYF.

The V and J genes are TRBV6-5 and TRBJ2-4; no firm D call. Per the germline V gene, CDR1 is MNHEY and CDR2 is SVGAGI. Deletions cut 7 bases from V and 8 bases from J, with 18 bases between. This CDR3 is 14 amino acids long. This chain's CDR3 is CASTSPGTRDIQYF. In DNA form, the CDR3 reads TGTGCCAGCACTTCCCCAGGTACAAGGGACATTCAGTACTTC.

The rearrangement uses TRBV5-1 and TRBJ2-3; D might be TRBD2 (7 bases). The CDR3 totals 15 residues. V was cut by 1 base and J by 5 bases, with 14 bases left in between. Germline CDR1 is SGHRS and CDR2 is YFSETQ. CDR3 in amino acids: CASSLWGGPLDTQYF. The CDR3 coding sequence is TGCGCCAGCAGCTTGTGGGGGGGGCCGTTAGATACGCAGTATTTT.

The CDR3 sequence: CAIMGSTSGYGYTF. CDR3 sequence (DNA): TGTGCCATCATGGGCAGTACCAGTGGCTATGGCTACACCTTC. The rearrangement links TRBV10-3 to TRBJ1-2, with unresolved D. Between the trimmed V and J ends, which lost 7 bases and 4 bases, there was a span of 16 bases. The CDR3 length is 14 residues. Per germline, CDR1 ENHRY and CDR2 SYGVKD.

This clonotype has ten or more counts. V is TRBV12-3 or TRBV12-4 and J is TRBJ2-7; D is possibly TRBD1 (5 bases). Trimming left V 7 bases short and J 0 bases short, with 19 bases between. The CDR3 sequence is 16 residues long. The CDR3 region is CASTDQGPSPSYEQYV. The CDR3 DNA sequence: TGTGCCAGCACCGACCAGGGTCCCTCCCCCTCCTACGAGCAGTACGTC.

This sequence joins TRBV5-1 and TRBJ2-1; TRBD2 aligns across 11 bases. J was trimmed by 7 bases and V by 6 bases; bases with no gene match: 12. The CDR3 totals 16 residues. Per germline, CDR1 SGHRS and CDR2 YFSETQ. CDR3: CASTPNSGGAENEQFF. DNA for the CDR3: TGCGCCAGCACCCCCAATAGCGGGGGGGCCGAGAATGAGCAGTTCTTC. The variable domain in full, with the rest retrieved from reference TRBV5-1 and TRBJ2-1, is KAGVTQTPRYLIKTRGQQVTLSCSPISGHRSVSWYQQTPGQGLQFLFEYFSETQRNKGNFPGRFSGRQFSNSRSEMNVSTLELGDSALYLCASTPNSGGAENEQFFGPGTRLTVL.

Only a few counts were recorded for this clonotype. The chain joins TRBV5-1 to TRBJ2-3, with 8 nucleotides matching TRBD1. This CDR3 has 15 residues. Unmatched junction bases numbered 3, after V lost 2 bases and J lost 1 base. Germline V gene lookup returns CDR1 SGHRS and CDR2 YFSETQ. The CDR3 sequence is CASSFRGQGTDTQYF. The CDR3 coding sequence is TGCGCCAGCAGCTTCAGGGGACAGGGCACAGATACGCAGTATTTT.

The gene calls are TRBV6-1 and TRBJ2-3, with a weak D call TRBD1 (6 bases). Trimming cost V 3 bases and J 4 bases, with 14 bases left between them. This CDR3 spans 15 amino acids. CDR1 and CDR2 (germline): MNHNS, SASEGT. The CDR3 region is CASSDLDRSSDTQYF. CDR3 sequence (DNA): TGTGCCAGCAGTGACTTGGACAGAAGTTCAGATACGCAGTATTTT.

This clonotype was detected only a few times. The chain joins TRBV29-1 to TRBJ1-1; D is ambiguous. The V and J ends lost 5 bases and 6 bases respectively, with 13 bases between them. CDR3 length: 12 residues. Germline V CDR1 and CDR2: SQVTM, ANQGSEA. CDR3 loop: CSVLQDFAEAFF. The CDR3 bases are TGCAGCGTTTTACAAGACTTCGCTGAAGCTTTCTTT.

The chain has TRBV20-1 and TRBJ2-2, with 11 bases lining up with TRBD2. The J segment lost 1 base and the V segment lost 5 bases, leaving 0 bases of the junction unmatched. The germline CDR1 and CDR2 sequences are DFQATT and SNEGSKA (reference sequence). This CDR3 is built from 14 residues. This CDR3 reads CSAGTSGNTGELFF. CDR3 DNA: TGCAGTGCTGGGACTAGCGGGAACACCGGGGAGCTGTTTTTT.

V is TRBV2 and J is TRBJ2-7; D is unresolved. The CDR3 spans 14 residues. Germline values: CDR1 SNHLY, CDR2 FYNNEI. Trimming stripped 3 bases from V and 3 bases from J, with 12 bases between. Here the CDR3 DNA reads TGTGCCAGCAGTGACTCGGCCAGATACTACGAGCAGTACGTC. Protein sequence: CASSDSARYYEQYV.

V and J are TRBV20-1 and TRBJ1-2; the D gene is possibly TRBD1 (5 bases). Germline V CDR1 and CDR2: DFQATT, SNEGSKA (reference sequence). This CDR3 is 14 amino acids long. Trimming shortened V by 6 bases and J by 8 bases, and 22 bases separated the two germline ends. In nucleotides, the CDR3 is TGCAGTGCGGAGAGCCAGGGAGGGATGAACGGCTACACCTTC. Amino acids: CSAESQGGMNGYTF.

This rearrangement joins TRBV10-3 to TRBJ2-2, with 8 bases matching TRBD1. V shed 4 bases and J 5 bases; nucleotides not matched to a gene: 6. This CDR3 region has 15 residues. CDR1 and CDR2 (germline): ENHRY, SYGVKD. As DNA, the CDR3 is TGTGCCATCAGTGCTGGGACAGGTCGAACCGGGGAGCTGTTTTTT. The encoded protein is CAISAGTGRTGELFF.